The T cell receptor beta chain under discussion was sequenced for a study of blood T cell repertoires in COVID-19 (dated by TCRdb to about 2020). Context from the whole study: The collaborator samples originated in the United States, Italy and Spain and spanned the acute and convalescent phases of COVID-19. Subjects who had been exposed to COVID-19, were actively infected with it, or had recovered from it provided the deeply sampled blood TCRbeta repertoires that made up the dataset. Where available, HLA class I and class II types were taken from metadata supplied by the sample provider and were not determined by assay-based typing. The prospective study material was composed of cDNA or gDNA derived from T cells, B-cell-depleted T cells, or PBMCs. A de-identified subject ID, COVID-19 status, age in years and sex were almost always included in the sample metadata. Samples were obtained from the ongoing ImmuneRACE study (first 160 participants) and from about 1,300 subjects provided by 6 global collaborators. A freely available public database, intended as a resource for researchers studying the immune response to SARS-CoV-2, is where the repertoires were released.

As encoded in the germline V gene (reference sequence), CDR1 is MNHEY while CDR2 is SMNVEV. Trimming costs V 5 bases and J 1 base, and their ends lie 14 bases apart. There are 15 amino acids in the CDR3, from cysteine to phenylalanine inclusive. Only the CDR3 DNA is retained, 45 bases long and in frame from the first base. The investigation overall reported the following: The amount of clinical and demographic metadata varied by source and participant and was provided uncurated.

As concerns this clone: Its recognized antigen is unknown. The input lacks base qualities; no much larger clone sits a single base away.

Each collaborating institution followed its own protocols to collect whole blood in K2EDTA tubes. For TCRbeta analysis, collaborators shipped samples as frozen whole blood, isolated PBMCs, or DNA extracted from either of those sample types. The immunoSEQ Assay, a bias-controlled multiplex PCR, was used to amplify TCRbeta CDR3 regions from genomic DNA. On the study's bioinformatics: Within the assay, amplification of reference gene primers was used to estimate how many nucleated cells each sample contained. Sequence reads were collapsed and filtered to measure the absolute abundance of every unique TCRbeta CDR3 rearrangement. For each sample, productive Simpson clonality was calculated by taking the square root of Simpson's diversity index across productive rearrangements. TCRdb holds this immuneACCESS table with in-frame rearrangements only. Some clones are missing; in checked studies, unresolved V genes explain under half, and the rest has no known cause. D and trimming come from the DNA, and the V and J calls and clone size come from that table. In this sample the table shows 29,000 or so clones, 89% of which occur a single time. The top ten constitute 8% to 10% of the sample.

Sequenced: peripheral blood. This chain is built from TRBV27 and TRBJ2-5; no D segment can be confidently identified. This receptor was obtained from a human donor in a cohort sampled during active COVID-19. CDR3 region: CASSLTSMIQETQYF. The nucleotide sequence is given as TGTGCCAGCAGTCTAACGTCAATGATCCAAGAGACCCAGTACTTC.